This T cell receptor (beta chain) was sequenced in a study of blood T cell repertoires in COVID-19. This CDR3 has 16 residues. Per germline, CDR1 LGHNT and CDR2 FRNRAP. Losses at the gene ends were 7 bases for V and 6 bases for J; bases not matched to a gene: 12. Measured with immunoSEQ multiplex PCR; TCRdb has only the in-frame clones, and not every one. The sample carries hundreds of thousands of clones, about 83% recorded once. This TCR was sampled from a woman aged 40 to 50 who had been exposed to COVID-19. This chain uses TRBV12-5 with TRBJ2-1; the match to TRBD1 covers 10 bases. Sequencing input: PBMCs or T cells enriched from blood (not recorded which). The CDR3 loop is CASAQRGTGEGNEQFF. The CDR3 nucleotides are TGTGCTAGTGCCCAACGTGGGACAGGGGAAGGCAATGAGCAGTTCTTC.